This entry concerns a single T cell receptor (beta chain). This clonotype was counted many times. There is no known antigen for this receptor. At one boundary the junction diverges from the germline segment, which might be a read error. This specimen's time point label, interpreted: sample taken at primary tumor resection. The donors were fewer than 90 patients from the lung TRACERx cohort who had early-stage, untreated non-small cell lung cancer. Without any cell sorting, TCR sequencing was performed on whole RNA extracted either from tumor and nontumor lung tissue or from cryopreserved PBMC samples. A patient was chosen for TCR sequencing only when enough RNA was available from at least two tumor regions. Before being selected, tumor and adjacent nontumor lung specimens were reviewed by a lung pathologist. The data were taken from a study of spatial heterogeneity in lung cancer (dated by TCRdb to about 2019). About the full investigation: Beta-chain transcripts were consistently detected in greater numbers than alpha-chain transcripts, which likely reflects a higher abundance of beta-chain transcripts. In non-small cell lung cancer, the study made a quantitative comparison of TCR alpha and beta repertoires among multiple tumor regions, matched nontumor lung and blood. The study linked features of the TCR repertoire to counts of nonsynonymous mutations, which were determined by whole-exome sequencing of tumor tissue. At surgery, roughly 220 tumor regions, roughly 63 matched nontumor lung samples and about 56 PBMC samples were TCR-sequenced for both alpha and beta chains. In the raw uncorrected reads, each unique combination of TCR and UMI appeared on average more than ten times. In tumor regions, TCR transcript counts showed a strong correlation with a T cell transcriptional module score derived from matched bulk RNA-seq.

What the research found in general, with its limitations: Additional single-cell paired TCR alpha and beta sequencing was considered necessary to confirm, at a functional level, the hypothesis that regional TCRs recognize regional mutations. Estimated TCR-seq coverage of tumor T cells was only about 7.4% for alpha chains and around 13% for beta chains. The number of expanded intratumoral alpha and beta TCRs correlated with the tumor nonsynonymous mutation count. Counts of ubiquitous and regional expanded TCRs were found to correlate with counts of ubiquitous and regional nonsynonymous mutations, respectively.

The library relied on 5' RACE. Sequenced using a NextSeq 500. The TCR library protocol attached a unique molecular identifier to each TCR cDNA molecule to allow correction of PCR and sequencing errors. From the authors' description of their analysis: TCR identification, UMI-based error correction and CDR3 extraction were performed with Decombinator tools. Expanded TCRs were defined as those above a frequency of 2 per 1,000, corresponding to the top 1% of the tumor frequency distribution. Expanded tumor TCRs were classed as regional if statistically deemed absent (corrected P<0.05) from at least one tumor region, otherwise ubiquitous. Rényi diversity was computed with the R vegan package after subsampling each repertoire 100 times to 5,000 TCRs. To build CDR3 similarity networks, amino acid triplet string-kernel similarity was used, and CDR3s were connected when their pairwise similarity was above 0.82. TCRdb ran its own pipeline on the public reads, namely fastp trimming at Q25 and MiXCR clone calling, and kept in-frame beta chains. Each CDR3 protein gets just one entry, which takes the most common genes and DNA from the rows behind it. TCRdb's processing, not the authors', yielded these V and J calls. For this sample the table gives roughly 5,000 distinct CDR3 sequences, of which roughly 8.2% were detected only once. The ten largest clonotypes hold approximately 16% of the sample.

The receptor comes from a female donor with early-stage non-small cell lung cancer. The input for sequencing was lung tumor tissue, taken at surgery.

The nucleotides read TGCGCCAGCAGCGTGACAGGGAACCCTGAAGCTTTCTTT. This yields the protein CASSVTGNPEAFF. The sequence joins TRBV5-1 to TRBJ1-1; 7 junctional bases match TRBD1. The CDR3 measures 13 amino acids from cysteine to phenylalanine. Only the CDR3 region is kept as DNA, spanning 39 bases read in frame from base 1. Based on the germline V gene, the CDR1 and CDR2 sequences are SGHRS and YFSETQ.